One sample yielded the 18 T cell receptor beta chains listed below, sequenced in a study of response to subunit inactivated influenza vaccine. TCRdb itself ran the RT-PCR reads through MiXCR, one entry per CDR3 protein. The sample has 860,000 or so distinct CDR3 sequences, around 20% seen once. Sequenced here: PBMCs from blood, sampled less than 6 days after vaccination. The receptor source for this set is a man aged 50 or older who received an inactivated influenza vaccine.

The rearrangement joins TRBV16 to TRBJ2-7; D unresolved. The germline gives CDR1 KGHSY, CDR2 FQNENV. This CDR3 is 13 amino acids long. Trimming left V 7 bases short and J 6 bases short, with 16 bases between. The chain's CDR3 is CASIPSVVGEQYF. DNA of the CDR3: TGTGCCAGCATTCCGTCCGTAGTGGGCGAGCAGTACTTC. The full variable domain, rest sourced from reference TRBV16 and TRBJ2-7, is GEEVAQTPKHLVRGEGQKAKLYCAPIKGHSYVFWYQQVLKNEFKFLISFQNENVFDETGMPKERFSAKCLPNSPCSLEIQATKLEDSAVYFCASIPSVVGEQYFGPGTRLTVT.

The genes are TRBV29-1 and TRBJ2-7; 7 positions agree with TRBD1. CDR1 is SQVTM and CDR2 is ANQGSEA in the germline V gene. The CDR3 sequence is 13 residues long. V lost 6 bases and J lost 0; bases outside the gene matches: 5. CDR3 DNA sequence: TGCAGCGTCAAGACAGGGAGCTCCTACGAGCAGTACTTC. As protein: CSVKTGSSYEQYF.

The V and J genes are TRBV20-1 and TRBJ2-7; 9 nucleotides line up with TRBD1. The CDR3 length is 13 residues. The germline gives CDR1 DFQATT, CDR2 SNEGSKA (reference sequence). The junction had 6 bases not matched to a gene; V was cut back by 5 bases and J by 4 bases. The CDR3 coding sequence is TGCAGTGCTGGAAACAGGGGGCTATACGAGCAGTACTTC. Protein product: CSAGNRGLYEQYF.

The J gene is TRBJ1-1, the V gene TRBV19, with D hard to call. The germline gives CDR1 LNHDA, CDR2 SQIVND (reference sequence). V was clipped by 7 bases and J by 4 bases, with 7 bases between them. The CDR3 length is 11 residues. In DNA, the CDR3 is TGTGCCAGTACCGTAGGCACTGAAGCTTTCTTT. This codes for CASTVGTEAFF. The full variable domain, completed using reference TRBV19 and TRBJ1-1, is DGGITQSPKYLFRKEGQNVTLSCEQNLNHDAMYWYRQDPGQGLRLIYYSQIVNDFQKGDIAEGYSVSREKKESFPLTVTSAQKNPTAFYLCASTVGTEAFFGQGTRLTVV.

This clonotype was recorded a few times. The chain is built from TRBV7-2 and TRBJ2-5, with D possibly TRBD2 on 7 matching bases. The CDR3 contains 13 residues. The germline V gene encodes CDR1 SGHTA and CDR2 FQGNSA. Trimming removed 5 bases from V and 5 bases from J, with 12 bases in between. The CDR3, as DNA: TGTGCCAGCAGCGGGAGGGGGGAGGAGACCCAGTACTTC. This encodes CASSGRGEETQYF.

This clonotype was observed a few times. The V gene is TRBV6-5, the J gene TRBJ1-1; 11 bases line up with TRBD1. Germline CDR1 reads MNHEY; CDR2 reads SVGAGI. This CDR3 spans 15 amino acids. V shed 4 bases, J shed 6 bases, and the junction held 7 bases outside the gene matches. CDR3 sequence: CASSLMDRGQAEAFF. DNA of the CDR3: TGTGCCAGCAGTTTAATGGACAGGGGGCAGGCTGAAGCTTTCTTT.

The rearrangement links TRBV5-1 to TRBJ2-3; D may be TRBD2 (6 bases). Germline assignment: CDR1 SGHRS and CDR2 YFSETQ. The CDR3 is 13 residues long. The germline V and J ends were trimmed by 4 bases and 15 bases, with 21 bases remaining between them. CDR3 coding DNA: TGCGCCAGCAGCCTGGGAACGATGGAGGGCGAATATTTT. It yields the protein CASSLGTMEGEYF.

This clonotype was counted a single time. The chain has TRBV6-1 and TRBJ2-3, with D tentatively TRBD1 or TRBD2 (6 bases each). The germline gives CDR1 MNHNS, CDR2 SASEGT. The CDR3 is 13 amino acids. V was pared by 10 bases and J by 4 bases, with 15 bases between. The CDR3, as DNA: TGTGCCACTCTACTGGGGGGCCCAGATACGCAGTATTTT. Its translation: CATLLGGPDTQYF.

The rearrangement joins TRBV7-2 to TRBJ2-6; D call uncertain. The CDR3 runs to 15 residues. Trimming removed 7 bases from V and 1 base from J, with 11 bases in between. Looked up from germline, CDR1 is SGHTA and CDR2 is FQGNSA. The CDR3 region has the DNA TGTGCCAGCATCACGGACCTTTCTGGGGCCAACGTCCTGACTTTC. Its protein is CASITDLSGANVLTF.

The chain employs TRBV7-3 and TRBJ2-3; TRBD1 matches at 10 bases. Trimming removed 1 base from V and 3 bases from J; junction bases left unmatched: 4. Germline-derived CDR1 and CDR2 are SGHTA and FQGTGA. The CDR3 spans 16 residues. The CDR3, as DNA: TGTGCCAGCAGCTTAATTGGGACAGGGGCAACAGATACGCAGTATTTT. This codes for CASSLIGTGATDTQYF.

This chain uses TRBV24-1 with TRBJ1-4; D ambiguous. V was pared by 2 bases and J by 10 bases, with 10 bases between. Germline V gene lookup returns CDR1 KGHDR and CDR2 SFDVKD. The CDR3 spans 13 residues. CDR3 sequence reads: CATSDSVGSKLFF. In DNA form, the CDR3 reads TGTGCCACCAGTGATTCCGTCGGGTCAAAACTGTTTTTT.

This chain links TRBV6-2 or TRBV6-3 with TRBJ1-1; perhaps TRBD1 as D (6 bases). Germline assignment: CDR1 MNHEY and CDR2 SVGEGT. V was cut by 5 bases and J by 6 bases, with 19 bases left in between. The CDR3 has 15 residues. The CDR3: CASSNLSRQAPEAFF. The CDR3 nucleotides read TGTGCCAGCAGTAATCTCTCACGACAGGCCCCTGAAGCTTTCTTT.

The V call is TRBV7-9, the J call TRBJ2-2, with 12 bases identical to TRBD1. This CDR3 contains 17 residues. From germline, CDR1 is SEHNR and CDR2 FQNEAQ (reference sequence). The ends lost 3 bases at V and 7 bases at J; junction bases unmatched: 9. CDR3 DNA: TGTGCCAGCAGCTTTTACCCGGGACAGGGGGCGAACGGGGAGCTGTTTTTT. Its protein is CASSFYPGQGANGELFF.

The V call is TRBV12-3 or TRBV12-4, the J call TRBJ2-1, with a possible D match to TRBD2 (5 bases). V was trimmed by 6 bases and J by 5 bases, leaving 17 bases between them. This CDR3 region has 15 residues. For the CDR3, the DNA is TGTGCCAGCAGCCGTCCGGGGAAAGGTAACAATGAGCAGTTCTTC. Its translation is CASSRPGKGNNEQFF.

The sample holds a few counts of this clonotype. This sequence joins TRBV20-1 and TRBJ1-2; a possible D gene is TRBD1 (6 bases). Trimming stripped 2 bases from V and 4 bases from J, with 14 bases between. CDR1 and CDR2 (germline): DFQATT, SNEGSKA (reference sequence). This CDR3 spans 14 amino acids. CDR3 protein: CSARNNRVRYGYTF. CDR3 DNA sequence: TGCAGTGCTAGAAACAACAGGGTCCGCTATGGCTACACCTTC.

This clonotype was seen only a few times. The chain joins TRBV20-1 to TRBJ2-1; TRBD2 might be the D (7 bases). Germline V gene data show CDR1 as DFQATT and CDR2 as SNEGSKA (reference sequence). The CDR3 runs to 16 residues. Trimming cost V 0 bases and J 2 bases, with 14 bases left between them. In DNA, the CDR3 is TGCAGTGCTAGAGATCCGGGGGGCGGGGCCTACAATGAGCAGTTCTTC. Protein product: CSARDPGGGAYNEQFF.

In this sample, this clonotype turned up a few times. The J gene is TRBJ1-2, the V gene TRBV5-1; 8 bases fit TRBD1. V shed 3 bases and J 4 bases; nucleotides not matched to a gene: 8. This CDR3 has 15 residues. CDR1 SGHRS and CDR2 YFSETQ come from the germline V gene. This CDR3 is CASSSVSGGPYGYTF. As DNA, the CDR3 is TGCGCCAGCAGCTCCGTTTCAGGGGGCCCCTATGGCTACACCTTC.

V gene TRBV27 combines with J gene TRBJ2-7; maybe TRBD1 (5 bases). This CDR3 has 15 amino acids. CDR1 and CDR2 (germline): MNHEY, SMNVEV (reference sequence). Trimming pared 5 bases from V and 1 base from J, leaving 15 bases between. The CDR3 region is CASSEHYRLSYEQYF. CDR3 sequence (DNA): TGTGCCAGCAGTGAGCACTACAGGCTTTCCTACGAGCAGTACTTC.